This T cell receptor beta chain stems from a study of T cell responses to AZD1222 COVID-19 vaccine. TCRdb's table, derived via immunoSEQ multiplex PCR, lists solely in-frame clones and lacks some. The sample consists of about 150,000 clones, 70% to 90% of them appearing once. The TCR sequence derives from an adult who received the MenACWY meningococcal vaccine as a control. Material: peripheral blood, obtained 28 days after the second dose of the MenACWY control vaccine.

CDR3: CASSSGQGANYGYTF. The CDR3 DNA is TGTGCCAGCAGCTCGGGACAGGGAGCTAACTATGGCTACACCTTC. This chain connects TRBV5-6 to TRBJ1-2; 9 bases fit TRBD1. V shed 3 bases, J shed 0 bases, and the junction held 3 bases outside the gene matches. The germline V gene has CDR1 SGHDT and CDR2 YYEEEE. The CDR3 consists of 15 residues.